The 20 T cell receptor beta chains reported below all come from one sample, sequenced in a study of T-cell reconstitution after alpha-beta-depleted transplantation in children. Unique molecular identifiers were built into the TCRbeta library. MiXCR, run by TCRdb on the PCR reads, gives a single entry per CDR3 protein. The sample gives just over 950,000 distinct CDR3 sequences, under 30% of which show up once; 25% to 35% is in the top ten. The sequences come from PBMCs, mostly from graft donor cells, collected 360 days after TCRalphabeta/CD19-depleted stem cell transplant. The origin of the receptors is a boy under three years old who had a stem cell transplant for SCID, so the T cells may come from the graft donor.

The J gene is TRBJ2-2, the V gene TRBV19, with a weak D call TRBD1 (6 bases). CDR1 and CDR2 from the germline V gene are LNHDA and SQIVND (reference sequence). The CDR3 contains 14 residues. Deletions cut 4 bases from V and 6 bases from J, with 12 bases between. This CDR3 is CASSTNRAAGELFF. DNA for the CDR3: TGTGCCAGTAGTACTAACAGGGCGGCCGGGGAGCTGTTTTTT. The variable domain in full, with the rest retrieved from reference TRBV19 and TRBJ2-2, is DGGITQSPKYLFRKEGQNVTLSCEQNLNHDAMYWYRQDPGQGLRLIYYSQIVNDFQKGDIAEGYSVSREKKESFPLTVTSAQKNPTAFYLCASSTNRAAGELFFGEGSRLTVL.

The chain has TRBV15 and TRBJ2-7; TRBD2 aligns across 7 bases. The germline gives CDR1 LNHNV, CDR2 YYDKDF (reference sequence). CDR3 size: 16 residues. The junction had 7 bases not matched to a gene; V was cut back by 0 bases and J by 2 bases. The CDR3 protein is CATSRDGGGTPYEQYF. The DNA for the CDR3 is TGTGCCACCAGCAGAGATGGGGGAGGGACCCCCTACGAGCAGTACTTC. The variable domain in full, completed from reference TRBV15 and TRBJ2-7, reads DAMVIQNPRYQVTQFGKPVTLSCSQTLNHNVMYWYQQKSSQAPKLLFHYYDKDFNNEADTPDNFQSRRPNTSFCFLDIRSPGLGDTAMYLCATSRDGGGTPYEQYFGPGTRLTVT.

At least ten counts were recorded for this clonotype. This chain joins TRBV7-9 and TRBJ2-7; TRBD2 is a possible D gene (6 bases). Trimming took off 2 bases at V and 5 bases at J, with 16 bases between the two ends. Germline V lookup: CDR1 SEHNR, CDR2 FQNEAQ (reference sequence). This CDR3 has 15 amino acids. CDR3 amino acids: CASSLWGKRVNEQYF. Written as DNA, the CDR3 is TGTGCCAGCAGCTTATGGGGGAAGCGGGTCAACGAGCAGTACTTC.

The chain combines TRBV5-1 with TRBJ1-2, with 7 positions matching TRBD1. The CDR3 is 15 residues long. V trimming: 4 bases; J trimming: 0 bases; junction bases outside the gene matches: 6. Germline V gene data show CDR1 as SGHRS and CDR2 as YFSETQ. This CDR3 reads CASSTGQAANYGYTF. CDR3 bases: TGCGCCAGCAGCACCGGACAGGCCGCTAACTATGGCTACACCTTC.

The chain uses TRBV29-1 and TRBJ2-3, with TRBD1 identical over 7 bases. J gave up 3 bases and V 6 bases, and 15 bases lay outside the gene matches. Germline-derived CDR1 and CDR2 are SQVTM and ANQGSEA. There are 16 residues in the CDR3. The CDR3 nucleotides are TGCAGCGTGACCAACCGGGACAGAAGCTTTACAGATACGCAGTATTTT. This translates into CSVTNRDRSFTDTQYF.

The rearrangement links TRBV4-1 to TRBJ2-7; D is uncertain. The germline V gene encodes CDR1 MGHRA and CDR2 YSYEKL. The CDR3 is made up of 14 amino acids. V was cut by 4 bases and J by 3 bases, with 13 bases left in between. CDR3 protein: CASSPGRAYYEQYF. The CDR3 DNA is TGCGCCAGCAGCCCCGGACGGGCATACTACGAGCAGTACTTC.

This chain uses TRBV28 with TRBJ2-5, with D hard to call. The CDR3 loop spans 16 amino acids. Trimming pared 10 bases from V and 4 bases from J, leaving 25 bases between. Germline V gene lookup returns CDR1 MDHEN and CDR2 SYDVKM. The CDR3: CATSAHRAFRGETQYF. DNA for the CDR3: TGTGCCACCTCCGCCCATCGGGCGTTTAGAGGAGAGACCCAGTACTTC.

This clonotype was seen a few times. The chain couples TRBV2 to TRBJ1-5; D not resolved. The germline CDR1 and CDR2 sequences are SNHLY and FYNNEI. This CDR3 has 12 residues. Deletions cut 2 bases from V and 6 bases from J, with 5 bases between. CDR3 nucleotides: TGTGCCAGCAGTGAAACGGCTCAGCCCCAGCATTTT. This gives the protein CASSETAQPQHF.

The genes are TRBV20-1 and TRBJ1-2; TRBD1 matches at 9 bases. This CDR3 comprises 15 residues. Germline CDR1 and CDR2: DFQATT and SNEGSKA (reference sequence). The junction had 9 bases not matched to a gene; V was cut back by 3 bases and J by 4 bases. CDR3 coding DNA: TGCAGTGCTAGCGCGTCGGGACAGGGAATCTATGGCTACACCTTC. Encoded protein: CSASASGQGIYGYTF.

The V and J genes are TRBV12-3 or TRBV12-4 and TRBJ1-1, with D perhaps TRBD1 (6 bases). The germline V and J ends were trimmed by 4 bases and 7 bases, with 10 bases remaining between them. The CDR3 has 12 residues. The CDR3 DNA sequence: TGTGCCAGCAGTTCGGACAGTTTTGAAGCTTTCTTT. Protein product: CASSSDSFEAFF.

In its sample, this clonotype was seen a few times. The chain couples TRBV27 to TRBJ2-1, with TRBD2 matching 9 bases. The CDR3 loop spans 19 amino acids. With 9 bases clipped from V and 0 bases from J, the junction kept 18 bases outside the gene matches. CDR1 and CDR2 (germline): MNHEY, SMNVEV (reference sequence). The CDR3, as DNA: TGTGCCAGGACACTCGCGACTAGCGGCGATAATAGCTCCTACAATGAGCAGTTCTTC. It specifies CARTLATSGDNSSYNEQFF.

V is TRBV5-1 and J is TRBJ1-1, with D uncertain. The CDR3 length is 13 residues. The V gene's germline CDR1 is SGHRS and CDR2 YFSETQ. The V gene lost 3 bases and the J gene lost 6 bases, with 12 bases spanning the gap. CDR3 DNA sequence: TGCGCCAGCAGCTCACAAGCGAAGGCTGAAGCTTTCTTT. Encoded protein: CASSSQAKAEAFF.

Here the CDR3 DNA reads TGCGCCAGCAGCCGTTATAGCGGGGGGGACCGGTTCTTC. It specifies CASSRYSGGDRFF. The V gene is TRBV4-3, the J gene TRBJ2-1, with 11 bases matching TRBD2. The CDR3 consists of 13 residues. Germline V lookup: CDR1 LGHNA, CDR2 YSLEER. Losses at the gene ends were 4 bases for V and 15 bases for J; bases not matched to a gene: 8.

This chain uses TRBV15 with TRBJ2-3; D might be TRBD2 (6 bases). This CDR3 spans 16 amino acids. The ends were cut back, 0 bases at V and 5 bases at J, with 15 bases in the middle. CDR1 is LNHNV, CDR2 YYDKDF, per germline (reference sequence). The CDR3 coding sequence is TGTGCCACCAGCAGAGATGGCGGGACTGGTGGAGATACGCAGTATTTT. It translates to CATSRDGGTGGDTQYF.

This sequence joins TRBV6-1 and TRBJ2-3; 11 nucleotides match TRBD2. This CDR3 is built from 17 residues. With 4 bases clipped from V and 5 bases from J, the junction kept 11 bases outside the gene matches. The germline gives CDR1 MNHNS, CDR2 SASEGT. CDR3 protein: CASSGSLVAGGEDTQYF. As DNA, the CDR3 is TGTGCCAGCAGTGGCTCTCTGGTAGCGGGGGGGGAAGATACGCAGTATTTT.

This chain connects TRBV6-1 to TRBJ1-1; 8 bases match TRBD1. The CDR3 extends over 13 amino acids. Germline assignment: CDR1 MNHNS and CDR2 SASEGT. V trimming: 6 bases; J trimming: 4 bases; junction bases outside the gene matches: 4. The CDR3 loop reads CASSTTGGTEAFF. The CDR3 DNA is TGTGCCAGCAGCACTACAGGGGGCACTGAAGCTTTCTTT.

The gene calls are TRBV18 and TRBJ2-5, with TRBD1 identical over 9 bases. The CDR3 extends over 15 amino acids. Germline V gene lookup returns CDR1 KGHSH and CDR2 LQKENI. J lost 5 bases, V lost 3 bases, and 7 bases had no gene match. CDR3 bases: TGTGCCAGCTCACCCGGGACAGGGAGTTTCGAGACCCAGTACTTC. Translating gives CASSPGTGSFETQYF.

The CDR3 coding sequence is TGTGCCAGCAGCTTAGATAGCAGCGGGGGGGCCTGGGATACGCAGTATTTT. Its translation is CASSLDSSGGAWDTQYF. This sequence joins TRBV11-2 and TRBJ2-3; 10 positions agree with TRBD2. After removal of 0 bases from V and 6 bases from J, the junction contained 9 bases not matched to a gene. The CDR3 contains 17 residues. Germline CDR1 and CDR2: SGHAT and FQNNGV.

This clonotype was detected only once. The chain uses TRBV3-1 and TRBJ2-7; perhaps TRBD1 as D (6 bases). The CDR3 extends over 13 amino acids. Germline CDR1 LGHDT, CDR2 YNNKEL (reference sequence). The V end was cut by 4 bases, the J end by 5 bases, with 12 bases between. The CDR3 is CASSPYRDHEQYF. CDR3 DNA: TGTGCCAGCAGCCCATACAGGGACCACGAGCAGTACTTC.

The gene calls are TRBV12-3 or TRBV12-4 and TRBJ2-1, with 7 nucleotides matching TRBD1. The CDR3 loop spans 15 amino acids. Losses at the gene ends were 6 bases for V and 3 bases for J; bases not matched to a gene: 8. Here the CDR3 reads CASSWVGQFYNEQFF. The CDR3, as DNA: TGTGCCAGCAGCTGGGTGGGACAGTTCTACAATGAGCAGTTCTTC.